The present T cell receptor (beta chain) was sequenced within a study of tumor-infiltrating lymphocytes in glioblastoma multiforme. CDR3 size: 14 residues. V was clipped by 4 bases and J by 6 bases; unmatched bases: 5. This clonotype is labeled medium-sized. Antigen unknown. Multiple V-beta primers and a C-beta primer amplified TCRB from RNA. A C-beta primer primed TCRB cDNA from about 0.45 ug RNA. No unique molecular identifiers were described for these TCRB libraries. TCRdb reprocessed the multiplex PCR reads via MiXCR and lists one record per CDR3 protein. The table includes nearly 8,500 distinct CDR3 sequences, under 85% detected once. Study-level points and caveats: The T cells in this sample were not sorted into functional subsets. Clone frequencies may be distorted by unequal TCR transcripts per cell.

The J gene is TRBJ2-3, the V gene TRBV12-3 or TRBV12-4, with TRBD2 identical over 9 bases. Sequenced input: brain tumor tissue. This TCR derives from a male donor with glioblastoma. The CDR3 bases are TGTGCCAGCAGTTCGCTAGCGGGAAAGGATACGCAGTATTTT. It translates to CASSSLAGKDTQYF.